Each of the 16 T cell receptor beta chains below was sequenced from the same sample in a study of cytomegalovirus exposure and HLA in healthy donors. This PCR relied on a set of 60 Vbeta primers and 13 Jbeta primers. TCRdb keeps only in-frame clones here, not all; method: immunoSEQ multiplex PCR. Among more than 80,000 clones, approximately 64% were seen once, and the ten largest hold approximately 3%. Input material: PBMCs. These receptors all stem from a man between 60 and 70 years old in good health and CMV-seronegative.

The chain combines TRBV28 with TRBJ2-7, with 7 bases lining up with TRBD2. Germline values: CDR1 MDHEN, CDR2 SYDVKM. J gave up 0 bases and V 7 bases, and 9 bases lay outside the gene matches. The CDR3 has 15 residues. Here the CDR3 DNA reads TGTGCCAGCATTGTGAGCGGGGCCACCTCCTACGAGCAGTACTTC. Its protein is CASIVSGATSYEQYF.

The genes are TRBV6-1 and TRBJ2-7, with 9 bases lining up with TRBD2. The junction had 5 bases not matched to a gene; V was cut back by 7 bases and J by 1 base. This CDR3 is 14 amino acids long. CDR1 is MNHNS and CDR2 is SASEGT in the germline V gene. CDR3 DNA sequence: TGTGCCAGCACCGAGAGCGGGAGGTCCTACGAGCAGTACTTC. This encodes CASTESGRSYEQYF.

A single count supports this clone. The chain has TRBV11-3 and TRBJ1-2; D ambiguous. Germline CDR1 SGHNT, CDR2 YENEEA. Trimming pared 0 bases from V and 8 bases from J, leaving 13 bases between. The CDR3 is made up of 14 amino acids. The CDR3: CASSLDPPGGGYTF. The CDR3 DNA reads as TGTGCCAGCAGCTTAGATCCCCCAGGAGGGGGCTACACCTTC.

J is TRBJ1-5 and V is TRBV19; TRBD1 is a possible D gene (5 bases). The CDR3 runs to 17 residues. Germline assignment: CDR1 LNHDA and CDR2 SQIVND (reference sequence). With 1 base removed from V and 7 bases from J, the gap between germline ends came to 20 bases. Here the CDR3 DNA reads TGTGCCAGTAGTATAGGGTCAGGTGGACATACTCGACAGCCCCAGCATTTT. Protein product: CASSIGSGGHTRQPQHF. Variable domain in full (rest from reference TRBV19 and TRBJ1-5): DGGITQSPKYLFRKEGQNVTLSCEQNLNHDAMYWYRQDPGQGLRLIYYSQIVNDFQKGDIAEGYSVSREKKESFPLTVTSAQKNPTAFYLCASSIGSGGHTRQPQHFGDGTRLSIL.

The chain combines TRBV12-5 with TRBJ2-5; 8 nucleotides line up with TRBD1. The CDR3 has 16 residues. Germline-derived CDR1 and CDR2 are LGHNT and FRNRAP. The trim removed 5 bases at V and 1 base at J, leaving 9 bases unmatched. The CDR3 sequence is CASGIRQGSTQETQYF. The CDR3 DNA sequence: TGTGCTAGTGGTATTCGACAGGGGAGTACCCAAGAGACCCAGTACTTC.

For the CDR3, the DNA is TGTGCCAGTAGTGCGGGACAGGGGGCAGGCGAGCAGTACTTC. Residues: CASSAGQGAGEQYF. V and J are TRBV19 and TRBJ2-7, with 12 bases aligning to TRBD1. Germline CDR1 is LNHDA and CDR2 is SQIVND (reference sequence). With 5 bases clipped from V and 6 bases from J, the junction kept 5 bases outside the gene matches. The CDR3 is made up of 14 amino acids.

This sequence joins TRBV19 and TRBJ1-3; 7 bases map to TRBD1. The CDR3 runs to 16 residues. The germline V gene has CDR1 LNHDA and CDR2 SQIVND (reference sequence). V trimming: 6 bases; J trimming: 0 bases; junction bases outside the gene matches: 8. For the CDR3, the DNA is TGTGCCAGTAGGCCCCAGACAGGGAACTCTGGAAACACCATATATTTT. Protein: CASRPQTGNSGNTIYF.

V and J are TRBV15 and TRBJ2-7, with 10 bases fitting TRBD2. The germline V gene has CDR1 LNHNV and CDR2 YYDKDF (reference sequence). The CDR3 is 17 residues long. With V trimmed by 1 base and J by 3 bases, 9 bases remained unmatched. As DNA, the CDR3 is TGTGCCACCAGCAGAGGCATGTCTAGCGGGAGCGGCTACGAGCAGTACTTC. Its translation is CATSRGMSSGSGYEQYF.

This clone showed up just a few times. J is TRBJ1-2 and V is TRBV28; D is perhaps TRBD1 (6 bases). Between the trimmed V and J ends, which lost 6 bases and 2 bases, there was a span of 10 bases. CDR3 length: 13 residues. CDR1 is MDHEN, CDR2 SYDVKM, per germline. CDR3 in amino acids: CASSLDSNYGYTF. CDR3 coding DNA: TGTGCCAGCAGCCTGGACAGCAACTATGGCTACACCTTC.

The chain has TRBV5-1 and TRBJ2-3; 7 nucleotides line up with TRBD1. The CDR3 loop spans 16 amino acids. CDR1 is SGHRS, CDR2 YFSETQ, per germline. V was clipped by 0 bases and J by 0 bases; unmatched bases: 4. This CDR3 is CASSLDGQVSTDTQYF. The CDR3 DNA sequence: TGCGCCAGCAGCTTGGACGGACAGGTTAGCACAGATACGCAGTATTTT. Based on the CDR3 plus reference TRBV5-1 and TRBJ2-3, the full variable domain is KAGVTQTPRYLIKTRGQQVTLSCSPISGHRSVSWYQQTPGQGLQFLFEYFSETQRNKGNFPGRFSGRQFSNSRSEMNVSTLELGDSALYLCASSLDGQVSTDTQYFGPGTRLTVL.

V usage is TRBV9 and J usage is TRBJ2-2; the match to TRBD2 covers 8 bases. Germline CDR1 SGDLS, CDR2 YYNGEE. The V gene end was trimmed by 4 bases and the J gene end by 4 bases; junction bases not matched to a gene: 9. The CDR3 is 16 amino acids. The CDR3 loop is CASSSGGRVFTGELFF. Written as DNA, the CDR3 is TGTGCCAGCAGCTCGGGAGGGAGGGTTTTCACCGGGGAGCTGTTTTTT. The full variable domain, rest sourced from reference TRBV9 and TRBJ2-2, is DSGVTQTPKHLITATGQRVTLRCSPRSGDLSVYWYQQSLDQGLQFLIQYYNGEERAKGNILERFSAQQFPDLHSELNLSSLELGDSALYFCASSSGGRVFTGELFFGEGSRLTVL.

J is TRBJ1-5 and V is TRBV2; D is possibly TRBD1 (5 bases). CDR1 and CDR2 (germline): SNHLY, FYNNEI. Trimming took 7 bases from V and 8 from J, leaving 15 bases between them. The CDR3 sequence is 13 residues long. The CDR3 sequence is CASTAGKREPQHF. The DNA for the CDR3 is TGTGCCAGCACGGCAGGGAAAAGGGAGCCCCAGCATTTT.

This clone showed up just a few times. The gene calls are TRBV28 and TRBJ2-7, with 10 bases fitting TRBD2. The length of the CDR3 is 16 residues. V was pared by 6 bases and J by 4 bases, with 12 bases of the junction left unmatched. Germline values: CDR1 MDHEN, CDR2 SYDVKM. CDR3 region: CASSHSGRAGRYEQYF. In nucleotides, the CDR3 is TGTGCCAGCAGCCACAGCGGGAGGGCCGGCAGATACGAGCAGTACTTC.

This clone was counted only a few times. V gene TRBV5-6 combines with J gene TRBJ2-3, with D perhaps matching TRBD1 (7 bases). Germline lookup yields CDR1 SGHDT and CDR2 YYEEEE. Trimming removed 6 bases at V and 7 bases at J, with 18 bases between. The CDR3 consists of 14 residues. The CDR3 DNA follows: TGTGCCAGCATCGACCTCCCAGGGGGGCATACGCAGTATTTT. It translates to CASIDLPGGHTQYF.

The chain carries TRBV19 and TRBJ2-3; D is possibly TRBD1 (5 bases). The CDR3 spans 14 residues. Germline-derived CDR1 and CDR2 are LNHDA and SQIVND (reference sequence). The ends were cut back, 4 bases at V and 2 bases at J, with 10 bases in the middle. The CDR3 loop reads CASSTTANTDTQYF. CDR3 nucleotides: TGTGCCAGTAGTACGACAGCCAACACAGATACGCAGTATTTT. Looking up the rest from reference TRBV19 and TRBJ2-3 gives the full variable domain: DGGITQSPKYLFRKEGQNVTLSCEQNLNHDAMYWYRQDPGQGLRLIYYSQIVNDFQKGDIAEGYSVSREKKESFPLTVTSAQKNPTAFYLCASSTTANTDTQYFGPGTRLTVL.

This clone has a single count. The chain employs TRBV10-3 and TRBJ1-4, with 12 bases fitting TRBD1. V was clipped by 3 bases and J by 8 bases; unmatched bases: 10. CDR3 length: 17 residues. Germline V lookup: CDR1 ENHRY, CDR2 SYGVKD. DNA of the CDR3: TGTGCCATCAGTGATCCCGGGACAGGGGGCGCTGCCGAAAAACTGTTTTTT. Residues: CAISDPGTGGAAEKLFF.